The 22 T cell receptor beta chains reported below all come from one sample, sequenced in a study of T cell changes during pregnancy in multiple sclerosis. Clones were read by immunoSEQ multiplex PCR, and TCRdb kept only the in-frame ones, dropping some. This table holds about 64,000 clones, about 92% found once. Specimen: peripheral blood, collected in the second trimester of pregnancy. The receptors shown here come from a female donor in good health, enrolled as a control in a pregnancy study.

The chain links TRBV28 to TRBJ2-7, with TRBD1 as a possible D gene (6 bases). V shed 3 bases and J shed 3 bases, with 15 bases lying between them. The CDR3 length is 15 residues. The germline CDR1 and CDR2 sequences are MDHEN and SYDVKM. The DNA of the CDR3 is TGTGCCAGCAGTTTTGATGGGGGCAATGTCTACGAGCAGTACTTC. Protein product: CASSFDGGNVYEQYF.

The V call is TRBV10-3, the J call TRBJ1-1; weak D call: TRBD1 (6 bases). V was shortened by 10 bases and J by 6 bases, with 18 bases between the two germline ends. Looked up from germline, CDR1 is ENHRY and CDR2 is SYGVKD. The CDR3 runs 13 residues. The CDR3 region is CATSRQESPEAFF. In nucleotides, the CDR3 is TGTGCCACTTCACGACAGGAGTCCCCTGAAGCTTTCTTT.

The chain employs TRBV6-4 and TRBJ2-3; 12 bases line up with TRBD2. V lost 0 bases and J lost 6; bases outside the gene matches: 4. Germline V lookup: CDR1 MRHNA, CDR2 SNTAGT. CDR3 length: 16 amino acids. In DNA, the CDR3 is TGTGCCAGCAGTGACTCGACTAGCGGGAGACCGGATACGCAGTATTTT. Translating it yields CASSDSTSGRPDTQYF.

This rearrangement joins TRBV6-4 to TRBJ2-3, with a tentative D call TRBD2 (5 bases). The CDR3 sequence is 14 residues long. V lost 3 bases to trimming and J lost 2 bases, with 9 bases between them. Germline V CDR1 and CDR2: MRHNA, SNTAGT. CDR3 protein: CASSDSGFTDTQYF. DNA for the CDR3: TGTGCCAGCAGTGATTCGGGGTTCACAGATACGCAGTATTTT.

The CDR3 sequence is CASSPMGGENQPQHF. The CDR3 DNA follows: TGTGCCAGCAGCCCCATGGGGGGAGAGAATCAGCCCCAGCATTTT. V and J are TRBV11-2 and TRBJ1-5, with TRBD1 as a possible D gene (5 bases). The length of the CDR3 is 15 residues. Trimming left V 5 bases short and J 4 bases short, with 15 bases between. Per the germline V gene, CDR1 is SGHAT and CDR2 is FQNNGV.

The chain couples TRBV6-1 to TRBJ2-3, with D unresolved. There are 14 residues in the CDR3. Deletions cut 3 bases from V and 1 base from J, with 8 bases between. CDR1 and CDR2 from the germline V gene are MNHNS and SASEGT. The CDR3, as DNA: TGTGCCAGCAGTGAGGAGATAGGCACAGATACGCAGTATTTT. Translating gives CASSEEIGTDTQYF.

The gene calls are TRBV11-2 and TRBJ1-5; 7 nucleotides align to TRBD1. The germline V gene has CDR1 SGHAT and CDR2 FQNNGV. With V trimmed by 1 base and J by 6 bases, 3 bases remained unmatched. The length of the CDR3 is 14 residues. DNA of the CDR3: TGTGCCAGCAGCTTAGCGGCAGGGGGTCAGCCCCAGCATTTT. The encoded protein is CASSLAAGGQPQHF.

The V and J genes are TRBV30 and TRBJ2-7; 7 bases line up with TRBD1. V lost 7 bases, J lost 2 bases, and 8 bases stayed unmatched. This CDR3 spans 13 amino acids. Germline assignment: CDR1 GTSNPN and CDR2 SVGIG (reference sequence). Here the CDR3 DNA reads TGTGCCTTCGAGGATGGGACAGCCTACGAGCAGTACTTC. Translating it yields CAFEDGTAYEQYF. The full variable domain, its missing parts supplied by reference TRBV30 and TRBJ2-7, is SQTIHQWPATLVQPVGSPLSLECTVEGTSNPNLYWYRQAAGRGLQLLFYSVGIGQISSEVPQNLSASRPQDRQFILSSKKLLLSDSGFYLCAFEDGTAYEQYFGPGTRLTVT.

The genes are TRBV5-6 and TRBJ1-4; D is unclear. CDR1 and CDR2 (germline): SGHDT, YYEEEE. This CDR3 has 14 residues. With 2 bases removed from V and 7 bases from J, the gap between germline ends came to 12 bases. The CDR3 region is CASSLRGNSEKLFF. The CDR3 DNA is TGTGCCAGCAGCTTACGTGGAAACAGTGAAAAACTGTTTTTT.

J is TRBJ2-7 and V is TRBV4-1; 7 bases line up with TRBD1. The CDR3 runs to 14 residues. Germline V gene lookup returns CDR1 MGHRA and CDR2 YSYEKL. V gave up 6 bases and J gave up 6 bases; unmatched junction bases: 11. CDR3 sequence: CASRLRDSASEQYF. DNA of the CDR3: TGCGCCAGCAGACTCCGGGACAGTGCCTCCGAGCAGTACTTC.

The chain links TRBV6-1 to TRBJ1-1, with D tentatively TRBD1 (6 bases). The length of the CDR3 is 14 residues. V was shortened by 8 bases and J by 1 base, with 14 bases between the two germline ends. Germline assignment: CDR1 MNHNS and CDR2 SASEGT. The CDR3 loop is CASGGGAGNTEAFF. CDR3 DNA sequence: TGTGCCAGCGGAGGGGGGGCAGGGAACACTGAAGCTTTCTTT.

The J gene is TRBJ1-1, the V gene TRBV7-6; the D gene is possibly TRBD1 (5 bases). The germline CDR1 and CDR2 sequences are SGHVS and FNYEAQ. Trimming cost V 2 bases and J 4 bases, with 23 bases left between them. This CDR3 spans 18 amino acids. The CDR3 sequence: CASSLPQGLSVKTTEAFF. In nucleotides, the CDR3 is TGTGCCAGCAGCTTACCGCAGGGTTTGAGTGTCAAAACCACTGAAGCTTTCTTT.

This chain uses TRBV6-4 with TRBJ2-1, with TRBD2 matching over 10 bases. CDR3 length: 16 residues. V was pared by 0 bases and J by 4 bases, with 3 bases of the junction left unmatched. CDR1 is MRHNA and CDR2 is SNTAGT in the germline V gene. The CDR3, as DNA: TGTGCCAGCAGTGACTCTACTAGCGGGGATTACAATGAGCAGTTCTTC. This sequence encodes CASSDSTSGDYNEQFF.

The chain employs TRBV7-2 and TRBJ2-1, with D unresolved. CDR3 size: 15 residues. Germline V gene data show CDR1 as SGHTA and CDR2 as FQGNSA. Trimming pared 1 base from V and 0 bases from J, leaving 7 bases between. CDR3 nucleotide sequence: TGTGCCAGCAGCTTAGTGTCTAGCTCCTACAATGAGCAGTTCTTC. Protein sequence: CASSLVSSSYNEQFF.

This chain uses TRBV7-8 with TRBJ2-5; D unresolved. The germline CDR1 and CDR2 sequences are SGHVS and FQNEAQ. V was shortened by 4 bases and J by 5 bases, with 8 bases between the two germline ends. The CDR3 is 12 residues long. This CDR3 is CASSSTRETQYF. The CDR3 region has the DNA TGTGCCAGCAGCTCCACTCGGGAGACCCAGTACTTC.

The chain uses TRBV2 and TRBJ2-7; 7 bases agree with TRBD2. The germline V gene encodes CDR1 SNHLY and CDR2 FYNNEI. J was trimmed by 2 bases and V by 0 bases; bases with no gene match: 4. The CDR3 is 15 amino acids. DNA of the CDR3: TGTGCCAGCAGTGAAGCGCGCCGGGGGGCCTACGAGCAGTACTTC. This codes for CASSEARRGAYEQYF.

This clone has just one count. The rearrangement uses TRBV5-1 and TRBJ1-1; 10 bases match TRBD1. The CDR3 has 15 residues. The trim removed 4 bases at V and 1 base at J, leaving 4 bases unmatched. CDR1 SGHRS and CDR2 YFSETQ come from the germline V gene. The CDR3 nucleotides are TGCGCCAGCAGCCCCGGACAGGGGGGGAACACTGAAGCTTTCTTT. Translation: CASSPGQGGNTEAFF.

The CDR3 coding sequence is TGCGCCAGCAGCTTGGGCGCCGGGTACCAAGAGACCCAGTACTTC. It codes for CASSLGAGYQETQYF. The chain recombines TRBV5-1 with TRBJ2-5; D remains unclear. Trimming left V 0 bases short and J 0 bases short, with 9 bases between. The CDR3 consists of 15 residues. From germline, CDR1 is SGHRS and CDR2 YFSETQ.

This chain links TRBV5-4 with TRBJ1-1; possible D gene TRBD1, 6 bases. The CDR3 consists of 12 residues. Trimming left V 7 bases short and J 5 bases short, with 12 bases between. CDR1 is SGHNT, CDR2 YYREEE, per germline (reference sequence). The CDR3 is CASWTAQTEAFF. CDR3 DNA: TGTGCCAGCTGGACAGCCCAAACTGAAGCTTTCTTT.

This clone was detected only a few times. V is TRBV2 and J is TRBJ1-5; D possibly corresponds to TRBD1 (5 bases). The V and J ends lost 3 bases and 6 bases respectively, with 12 bases between them. From germline, CDR1 is SNHLY and CDR2 FYNNEI. This CDR3 is built from 14 residues. CDR3: CASSEWQGSQPQHF. CDR3 sequence (DNA): TGTGCCAGCAGTGAGTGGCAGGGAAGTCAGCCCCAGCATTTT.

This chain links TRBV30 with TRBJ1-5; 7 bases map to TRBD1. The V segment lost 0 bases and the J segment 3 bases; nucleotides outside the gene matches: 14. This CDR3 comprises 18 residues. CDR1 is GTSNPN and CDR2 is SVGIG in the germline V gene (reference sequence). The CDR3 nucleotides read TGTGCCTGGAGTGTAAAGGGACAGCCCATTGTTTACAATCAGCCCCAGCATTTT. It translates to CAWSVKGQPIVYNQPQHF.

DNA of the CDR3: TGTGCCAGCAGCCAAGAACCAGTCCGGGACAGGGCCTACGAGCAGTACTTC. It is translated as CASSQEPVRDRAYEQYF. The rearrangement links TRBV4-2 to TRBJ2-7; 9 nucleotides match TRBD1. Trimming cost V 0 bases and J 2 bases; bases outside gene matches: 8. The CDR3 consists of 17 residues. Germline CDR1 and CDR2: LGHNA and YNFKEQ.